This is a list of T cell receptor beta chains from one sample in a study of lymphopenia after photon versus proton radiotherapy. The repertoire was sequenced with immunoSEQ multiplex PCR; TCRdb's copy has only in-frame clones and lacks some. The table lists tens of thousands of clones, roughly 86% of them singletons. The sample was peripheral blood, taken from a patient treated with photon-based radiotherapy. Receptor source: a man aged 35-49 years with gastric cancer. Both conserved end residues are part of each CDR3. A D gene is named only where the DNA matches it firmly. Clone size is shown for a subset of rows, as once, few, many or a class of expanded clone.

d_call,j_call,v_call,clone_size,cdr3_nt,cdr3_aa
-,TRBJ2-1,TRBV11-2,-,TGTGCCAGCAGCTTAGAGGCGGCTCGCCGCCTGTTCTTC,CASSLEAARRLFF
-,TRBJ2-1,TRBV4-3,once,TGCGCCAGCAGCCAAGAGTCGTTCGGCTCCTACAATGAGCAGTTCTTC,CASSQESFGSYNEQFF
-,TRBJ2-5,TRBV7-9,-,TGTGCCAGCAGCTTACTGGACAGCCAAGAGACCCAGTACTTC,CASSLLDSQETQYF
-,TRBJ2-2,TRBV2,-,TGTGCCAGCAGTGATGCCAGGGGAGGTCGGGAGCTGTTTTTT,CASSDARGGRELFF
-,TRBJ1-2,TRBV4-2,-,TGTGCCAGCAGCCAAGAAATTGGGTATGGCTACACCTTC,CASSQEIGYGYTF
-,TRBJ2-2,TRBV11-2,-,TGTGCCAGCAGCTTGGGACGGAGAAGGGAGCTGTTTTTT,CASSLGRRRELFF
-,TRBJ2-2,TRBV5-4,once,TGTGCCAGCAGCCATAACACCGGGGAGCTGTTTTTT,CASSHNTGELFF
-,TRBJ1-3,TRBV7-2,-,TGTGCCAGCAGCCACACAGGAAACACCATATATTTT,CASSHTGNTIYF
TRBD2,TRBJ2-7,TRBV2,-,TGTGCCAGCAGTGGACCCACCGCCCTAGCGGTTCTTACCTACGAGCAGTACTTC,CASSGPTALAVLTYEQYF
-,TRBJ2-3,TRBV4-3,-,TGCGCCAGCAGCCAAGAATTCGGGGGGCCTACCCAACAGTATTTT,CASSQEFGGPTQQYF
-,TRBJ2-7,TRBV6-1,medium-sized,TGTGCCAGCAGTGACTTAGCCGGCGGGGAGTACGAGCAGTACTTC,CASSDLAGGEYEQYF
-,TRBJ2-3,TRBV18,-,TGTGCCAGCTCACCACGCGGCGAAACAGATACGCAGTATTTT,CASSPRGETDTQYF
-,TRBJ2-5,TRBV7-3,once,TGTGCCAGCAGCCCCTTTTGGGGGGCTGGAGAGACCCAGTACTTC,CASSPFWGAGETQYF
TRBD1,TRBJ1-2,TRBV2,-,TGTGCCAGCCCCAGGGGGGGGGCTATCACAGGCTACACCTTC,CASPRGGAITGYTF
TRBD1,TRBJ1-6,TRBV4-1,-,TGCGCCAGCAGCCTCTCGACAGGGAACGCCAATTCACCCCTCCACTTT,CASSLSTGNANSPLHF
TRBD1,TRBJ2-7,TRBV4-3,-,TGCGCCAGCAGCACCGGGACAGGATCCTACGAGCAGTACTTC,CASSTGTGSYEQYF
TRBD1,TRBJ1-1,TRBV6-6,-,TGTGCCAGCAGCCCGACCGGACAGGGGGCACGGTCTGAAGCTTTCTTT,CASSPTGQGARSEAFF
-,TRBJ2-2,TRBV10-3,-,TGTGCCATCAGTGATGAGCCCACCGGGGAGCTGTTTTTT,CAISDEPTGELFF
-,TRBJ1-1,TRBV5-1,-,TGCGCCAGCAGCTTGTCATGGGGACCCACTGAAGCTTTCTTT,CASSLSWGPTEAFF
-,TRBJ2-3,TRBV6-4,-,TGTGCCAGCAGCGTAGGGGGGAGCACAGATACGCAGTATTTT,CASSVGGSTDTQYF
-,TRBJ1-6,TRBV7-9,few,TGTGCCAGCAGCGCTCCCGGAGGGAATTCACCCCTCCACTTT,CASSAPGGNSPLHF
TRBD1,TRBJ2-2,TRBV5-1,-,TGCGCCAGCAGCCCCGGGACAGGGGGCACCGGGGAGCTGTTTTTT,CASSPGTGGTGELFF
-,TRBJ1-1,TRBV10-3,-,TGTGCCACCAGTGAGTCGAGGGCAGGGGCGAACACTGAAGCTTTCTTT,CATSESRAGANTEAFF
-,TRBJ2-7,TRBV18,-,TGTGCCAGCTCACCATCGGGTTCCTACGAGCAGTACTTC,CASSPSGSYEQYF
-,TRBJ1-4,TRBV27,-,TGTGCCAGCAGTTCCAGGGGTACTAATGAAAAACTGTTTTTT,CASSSRGTNEKLFF
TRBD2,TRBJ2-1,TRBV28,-,TGTGCCACCACGAGGCGGGGGGGCCGTGAGGGGAATGAGCAGTTCTTC,CATTRRGGREGNEQFF
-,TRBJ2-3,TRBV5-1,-,TGCGCCAGCAGCTTGAGAGGCCTCAGCACAGATACGCAGTATTTT,CASSLRGLSTDTQYF
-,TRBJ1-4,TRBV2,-,TGTGCCAGCAGAACAACTAATGAAAAACTGTTTTTT,CASRTTNEKLFF
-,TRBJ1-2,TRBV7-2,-,TGTGCCAGCAGCTTAGGGAGCTATGGCTACACCTTC,CASSLGSYGYTF
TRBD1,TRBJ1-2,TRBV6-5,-,TGTGCCAGCAGCCGGGACAGGGTCCTTGGCTACACCTTC,CASSRDRVLGYTF
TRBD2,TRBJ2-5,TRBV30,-,TGTGCCTGGGGTTCTAGCGGGGCAGAGACCCAGTACTTC,CAWGSSGAETQYF
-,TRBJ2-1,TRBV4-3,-,TGCGCCAGCAGCCGTAAGGGGAGCTCCTACAATGAGCAGTTCTTC,CASSRKGSSYNEQFF
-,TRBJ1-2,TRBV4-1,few,TGCGCCAGCAGCCAGGGACGACAGTCCCTAGGCTACACCTTC,CASSQGRQSLGYTF
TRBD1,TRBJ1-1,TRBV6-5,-,TGTGCCAGCAGACCTCGGGACAGGGCTGTCACTGAAGCTTTCTTT,CASRPRDRAVTEAFF
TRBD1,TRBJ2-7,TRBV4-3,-,TGCGCCAGCAGCCGGGACAGGGGGCGCTACGAGCAGTACTTC,CASSRDRGRYEQYF
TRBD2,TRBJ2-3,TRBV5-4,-,TGTGCCAGCAGCTTGGGGCCTAGCGGGCCCGATACGCAGTATTTT,CASSLGPSGPDTQYF